The sequence of this TCR beta chain was determined in a study of blood T cell repertoires in COVID-19. Overall study: Acute and convalescent COVID-19 samples came from the United States, Italy and Spain. The analysed material was cDNA or gDNA that came from T cells, B-cell-depleted T cells, or PBMCs.

Participants had their cohort set by participant-reported clinical history. The method was immunoSEQ multiplex PCR; TCRdb's version includes in-frame clones alone and lacks a portion of them. Of 140,000 or so clones listed, more than 75% are singletons. This CDR3 has 12 residues. V lost 2 bases and J 8 bases, leaving 9 bases between the germline ends. Germline V gene lookup returns CDR1 MNHNS and CDR2 SASEGT. Sequenced material: PBMCs or T cells enriched from blood (not recorded which). The V call is TRBV6-1, the J call TRBJ1-1; D not certain. This TCR derives from a man between 60 and 75 years old who had recovered from COVID-19. The CDR3 DNA is TGTGCCAGCAGTGAAAACCATGAGGAAGCTTTCTTT. Its protein product is CASSENHEEAFF.